Listed here are 15 T cell receptor beta chains from one sample, sequenced in a study of shared clonotypes between healthy human individuals. Data came from immunoSEQ multiplex PCR; TCRdb stores just in-frame clones and leaves some out. The sample records over a million clones, approximately 80% being singletons. Sequencing was carried out using memory CD4+ T cells from PBMCs. The subset is: CD45RA-negative fraction. The source is a man younger than 35 in good health. Some clones in this sample may be carry-over from other donors' samples.

This clone has only a few counts. The V gene is TRBV6-5, the J gene TRBJ1-4; D is uncertain. CDR3 size: 14 residues. Trimming stripped 2 bases from V and 4 bases from J, with 8 bases between. In germline, CDR1 is MNHEY, CDR2 SVGAGI. The CDR3 region has the DNA TGTGCCAGCAGTTACGGACTGAGTAATGAAAAACTGTTTTTT. The encoded protein is CASSYGLSNEKLFF.

To note about this clone: A read error is possible here, since a much larger clone lies one base away. This CDR3 is also generated by other DNA sequences in the sample. The chain recombines TRBV7-2 with TRBJ2-5, with D hard to call. V lost 4 bases and J lost 0, with 0 bases in between. This CDR3 has 11 amino acids. Germline CDR1 SGHTA, CDR2 FQGNSA. For the CDR3, the DNA is TGTGCCAGCAGCTACCAAGAGACCCAGTACTTC. Its translation is CASSYQETQYF.

This clone was detected a few times. The gene calls are TRBV2 and TRBJ1-1; D unresolved. Germline V gives CDR1 SNHLY, CDR2 FYNNEI. V was trimmed by 5 bases and J by 4 bases, leaving 17 bases between them. The CDR3 covers 15 residues. The CDR3 DNA sequence: TGTGCCAGCAGTCTTCAAGGGTCGTCGGGCACTGAAGCTTTCTTT. Its translation is CASSLQGSSGTEAFF.

Many counts were recorded for this clone. V usage is TRBV6-1 and J usage is TRBJ1-3; D gene ambiguous. The CDR3 is made up of 13 amino acids. With 8 bases removed from V and 0 bases from J, the gap between germline ends came to 8 bases. Looked up from germline, CDR1 is MNHNS and CDR2 is SASEGT. The CDR3 DNA sequence: TGTGCCAGCTTTAAGGACTCTGGAAACACCATATATTTT. Translated: CASFKDSGNTIYF.

As regards this clone: Relative to the germline gene, one junction end is altered; a read error may explain this. The chain couples TRBV11-1 to TRBJ2-3; no firm D call. CDR1 SGHAT and CDR2 FQDESV come from the germline V gene (reference sequence). The CDR3 is 14 residues long. The CDR3 reads CASSYRQRTDTQYF. In DNA form, the CDR3 reads TGTGCCAGTAGCTATCGGCAGCGCACAGATACGCAGTATTTT.

V and J are TRBV6-1 and TRBJ1-1; D call uncertain. The CDR3 runs 9 residues. CDR1 is MNHNS and CDR2 is SASEGT in the germline V gene. The ends were cut back, 4 bases at V and 13 bases at J, with 7 bases in the middle. This CDR3 is CASSGKDFF. In DNA, the CDR3 is TGTGCCAGCAGTGGAAAGGATTTCTTT.

The V and J genes are TRBV6-5 and TRBJ2-5, with D possibly being TRBD2 (6 bases). The CDR3 extends over 14 amino acids. Germline assignment: CDR1 MNHEY and CDR2 SVGAGI. The V gene lost 5 bases and the J gene lost 4 bases, with 14 bases spanning the gap. CDR3 bases: TGTGCCAGCAGTGCGGGGTTGGGAGCAGAGACCCAGTACTTC. Its protein is CASSAGLGAETQYF.

This chain uses TRBV18 with TRBJ2-3; no clear D. With 0 bases removed from V and 7 bases from J, the gap between germline ends came to 8 bases. The V gene's germline CDR1 is KGHSH and CDR2 LQKENI. This CDR3 is 13 amino acids long. The CDR3 DNA reads TGTGCCAGCTCACCACCGGACCTTTATACGCAGTATTTT. Protein product: CASSPPDLYTQYF.

On this clone: The junction differs from germline at one of its ends, possibly a read error. This sequence joins TRBV10-3 and TRBJ2-5; TRBD1 might be the D (5 bases). Germline V lookup: CDR1 ENHRY, CDR2 SYGVKD. The CDR3 totals 14 residues. The CDR3 DNA reads as TGTGCCAGCAGTTACGGCCCAGGGCCAGAGACCCAGTACTTC. Translation: CASSYGPGPETQYF.

The gene calls are TRBV15 and TRBJ1-5; no clear D. The germline V and J ends were trimmed by 1 base and 1 base, with 5 bases remaining between them. The germline CDR1 and CDR2 sequences are LNHNV and YYDKDF (reference sequence). This CDR3 is 14 amino acids long. This chain's CDR3 is CATSRGASNQPQHF. For the CDR3, the DNA is TGTGCCACCAGCAGAGGTGCGAGCAATCAGCCCCAGCATTTT. The full variable domain, rest sourced from reference TRBV15 and TRBJ1-5, is DAMVIQNPRYQVTQFGKPVTLSCSQTLNHNVMYWYQQKSSQAPKLLFHYYDKDFNNEADTPDNFQSRRPNTSFCFLDIRSPGLGDTAMYLCATSRGASNQPQHFGDGTRLSIL.

V and J are TRBV4-3 and TRBJ2-7; 8 bases line up with TRBD1. The CDR3 runs 13 residues. Trimming took 4 bases from V and 3 from J; bases not matched to a gene: 2. Germline lookup yields CDR1 LGHNA and CDR2 YSLEER. DNA of the CDR3: TGCGCCAGCAGCCTAGGGACAGGCTACGAGCAGTACTTC. This sequence encodes CASSLGTGYEQYF.

The chain is built from TRBV7-2 and TRBJ2-1, with D maybe TRBD1 (6 bases). V gave up 5 bases and J gave up 9 bases, with 17 bases separating them. Germline CDR1 is SGHTA and CDR2 is FQGNSA. The CDR3 sequence is 14 residues long. The CDR3 DNA is TGTGCCAGCAGCCAGAGCACAGGGTCGGCTGAGCAGTTCTTC. This sequence encodes CASSQSTGSAEQFF.

The chain couples TRBV5-1 to TRBJ2-7; D is undetermined. The germline CDR1 and CDR2 sequences are SGHRS and YFSETQ. The CDR3 runs to 13 residues. Between the trimmed V and J ends, which lost 4 bases and 2 bases, there was a span of 10 bases. This chain's CDR3 is CASSPSITYEQYF. The CDR3 DNA sequence: TGCGCCAGCAGCCCCTCCATAACCTACGAGCAGTACTTC.

The chain recombines TRBV5-4 with TRBJ2-7; 13 bases are shared with TRBD2. Germline loops: CDR1 SGHNT, CDR2 YYREEE (reference sequence). J gave up 1 base and V 4 bases, and 5 bases lay outside the gene matches. This CDR3 spans 16 amino acids. Here the CDR3 DNA reads TGTGCCAGCAGCGCCGGACTAGCGGGAGTTTCCTACGAGCAGTACTTC. Encoded protein: CASSAGLAGVSYEQYF.

This chain connects TRBV7-3 to TRBJ2-1; tentatively, D is TRBD2 (5 bases). The CDR3 contains 13 residues. Trimming removed 5 bases at V and 7 bases at J, with 12 bases between. CDR1 is SGHTA, CDR2 FQGTGA, per germline. CDR3 loop: CASSPPSGNEQFF. CDR3 coding DNA: TGTGCCAGCAGCCCCCCCTCGGGGAATGAGCAGTTCTTC.